Listed here is a single T cell receptor (beta chain). These data originate in a study of blood T cell repertoires in COVID-19. Study overall: From the United States, Italy and Spain came samples of acute and convalescent COVID-19. From T cells, B-cell-depleted T cells, or PBMCs came the material, which was cDNA or gDNA.

Germline loops: CDR1 SNHLY, CDR2 FYNNEI. Trimming removed 5 bases at V and 11 bases at J, with 13 bases between. The CDR3 extends over 11 amino acids. Methods used by the authors: Amplifying reference gene primers gave estimates of nucleated cell counts. Data came from immunoSEQ multiplex PCR; TCRdb stores just in-frame clones and leaves some out. V and J calls and clone size come straight from that table; D and trimming were deduced from the DNA. The sample lists about 87,000 clones, roughly 86% occurring once. The TCR sequence derives from a man aged 35 to 55 with acute or convalescent COVID-19. J is TRBJ2-7 and V is TRBV2, with no clear D. Sequencing was performed on peripheral blood. CDR3 loop: CASSTRVLEYF. Here the CDR3 DNA reads TGTGCCAGCAGTACCCGGGTCCTCGAGTACTTC.